The clone carrying this T cell receptor (beta chain) was seen just once. Its antigen remains unknown. This sample stems from a study of shared clonotypes between healthy human individuals. Findings and caveats of the study: Some clonotypes were shared by all four sorted-subset donors, while others were not shared. The non-shared ones had lower generation probabilities than the shared ones. Clonotypes that were shared across four donors made up roughly 5% of naive CD4 clonotypes.

Over several immunoSEQ plates, each subset's genomic DNA was distributed in even portions. Generated by immunoSEQ multiplex PCR, the TCRdb table keeps only in-frame clones and is missing some. The table shows about 2.5 million clones, with roughly 92% occurring only once. Sequences were obtained from naive CD4+ T cells from PBMCs. Subset indicated: CD45RA+ positively selected. This TCR came from a young man in good health. Some clones in this sample may be carry-over from other donors' samples.

This chain's CDR3 is CSARHRGEQYF. CDR3 nucleotides: TGCAGTGCTAGACACCGAGGCGAGCAGTACTTC. The chain combines TRBV20-1 with TRBJ2-7; D is unresolved. Germline V gives CDR1 DFQATT, CDR2 SNEGSKA (reference sequence). The CDR3 length is 11 residues. Trimming pared 2 bases from V and 6 bases from J, leaving 8 bases between.